The 26 T cell receptor beta chains reported below all come from one sample, sequenced in a study of identifying expanded T cells in peripheral blood. Data came from immunoSEQ multiplex PCR; TCRdb stores just in-frame clones and leaves some out. The repertoire holds under 150,000 clones, with around 88% as singletons. Sequenced: blood. These receptors came from a person aged 18-70 years in good health.

This clone has just one count. The rearrangement uses TRBV25-1 and TRBJ2-7, with 7 bases lining up with TRBD2. This CDR3 region has 13 residues. Germline V gene lookup returns CDR1 MGHDK and CDR2 SYGVNS. V gave up 8 bases and J gave up 5 bases; unmatched junction bases: 9. CDR3 sequence (DNA): TGTGCCAGCTCCGTAGCGGGCCTAGACGAGCAGTACTTC. Its translation is CASSVAGLDEQYF.

This rearrangement joins TRBV23-1 to TRBJ1-4; 7 positions match TRBD1. TRBV23-1 is treated as an ORF (open reading frame) with a function not yet certain. Trimming cost V 7 bases and J 5 bases; bases outside gene matches: 7. The CDR3 has 14 amino acids. The CDR3 region is CASNRQGGNEKLFF. For the CDR3, the DNA is TGCGCCAGCAATCGACAGGGCGGGAATGAAAAACTGTTTTTT.

The V call is TRBV10-1, the J call TRBJ2-1; 10 bases agree with TRBD2. With V trimmed by 1 base and J by 5 bases, 5 bases remained unmatched. CDR1 and CDR2 from the germline V gene are WNHNN and SYGVQD (reference sequence). CDR3 size: 16 residues. The CDR3 sequence is CASSEWTSGGHNEQFF. The DNA for the CDR3 is TGCGCCAGCAGTGAGTGGACTAGCGGAGGTCACAATGAGCAGTTCTTC.

The chain links TRBV7-9 to TRBJ1-1; a weak D match, TRBD1 (6 bases). The CDR3 has 14 residues. Trimming took 5 bases from V and 3 from J, leaving 13 bases between them. Germline loops: CDR1 SEHNR, CDR2 FQNEAQ (reference sequence). CDR3 nucleotide sequence: TGTGCCAGCAGCCCCCGACAGGCAGACACTGAAGCTTTCTTT. Translation gives CASSPRQADTEAFF.

This clone was recorded once. This chain connects TRBV29-1 to TRBJ2-7; perhaps TRBD1 as D (6 bases). V lost 6 bases, J lost 0 bases, and 12 bases lay in between. This CDR3 comprises 13 residues. Per germline, CDR1 SQVTM and CDR2 ANQGSEA. CDR3 DNA sequence: TGCAGCGTCGTAGGACAGATCTCCTACGAGCAGTACTTC. As protein: CSVVGQISYEQYF.

The chain recombines TRBV7-9 with TRBJ2-5; 9 bases align to TRBD1. This CDR3 comprises 14 residues. V trimming: 6 bases; J trimming: 3 bases; junction bases outside the gene matches: 5. The V gene's germline CDR1 is SEHNR and CDR2 FQNEAQ (reference sequence). CDR3 residues: CASRFTGGEETQYF. CDR3 nucleotides: TGTGCCAGCAGATTTACAGGGGGCGAAGAGACCCAGTACTTC.

This clone has just one count. This chain connects TRBV7-8 to TRBJ1-4; the match to TRBD1 covers 9 bases. Germline V CDR1 and CDR2: SGHVS, FQNEAQ. The V segment lost 2 bases and the J segment 5 bases; nucleotides outside the gene matches: 6. The length of the CDR3 is 16 residues. The CDR3 nucleotides read TGTGCCAGCAGCTTATTTCCGGGACAGGGAAATGAAAAACTGTTTTTT. Residues: CASSLFPGQGNEKLFF.

This clone appeared a few times. The chain couples TRBV20-1 to TRBJ2-7, with D perhaps TRBD2 (6 bases). CDR1 and CDR2 (germline): DFQATT, SNEGSKA (reference sequence). The CDR3 covers 11 residues. The ends were cut back, 7 bases at V and 5 bases at J, with 12 bases in the middle. CDR3: CSGFGGDEQYF. As DNA, the CDR3 is TGCAGTGGGTTTGGAGGGGACGAGCAGTACTTC.

Written as DNA, the CDR3 is TGTGCCAGCAGTGCGGGGGCGGGCTCCTACGAGCAGTACTTC. Its protein is CASSAGAGSYEQYF. The genes are TRBV2 and TRBJ2-7; D possibly matches TRBD1 or TRBD2 (6 bases each). V lost 4 bases, J lost 0 bases, and 10 bases lay in between. Germline V gene lookup returns CDR1 SNHLY and CDR2 FYNNEI. The CDR3 runs 14 residues.

V and J are TRBV5-1 and TRBJ1-1; 7 bases are a match to TRBD1. After removal of 3 bases from V and 1 base from J, the junction contained 15 bases not matched to a gene. CDR1 and CDR2 (germline): SGHRS, YFSETQ. The CDR3 has 18 residues. The CDR3 here is CASSSKTRDRDQNTEAFF. The CDR3 bases are TGCGCCAGCAGCTCAAAAACCCGGGACAGAGATCAGAACACTGAAGCTTTCTTT.

As to this clone: The sample carries other DNA sequences with the same CDR3. V gene TRBV7-3 combines with J gene TRBJ2-1; TRBD2 is a possible D gene (5 bases). Trimming stripped 2 bases from V and 0 bases from J, with 5 bases between. The germline CDR1 and CDR2 sequences are SGHTA and FQGTGA. The CDR3 spans 14 residues. The CDR3: CASSLGGSYNEQFF. The CDR3 DNA sequence: TGTGCCAGCAGCTTAGGAGGCTCCTACAATGAGCAGTTCTTC. Full variable domain (rest looked up from reference TRBV7-3 and TRBJ2-1): GAGVSQTPSNKVTEKGKYVELRCDPISGHTALYWYRQSLGQGPEFLIYFQGTGAADDSGLPNDRFFAVRPEGSVSTLKIQRTERGDSAVYLCASSLGGSYNEQFFGPGTRLTVL.

V is TRBV11-2 and J is TRBJ1-1; D is ambiguous. This CDR3 has 15 residues. Trimming took 4 bases from V and 1 from J, leaving 13 bases between them. Germline V gives CDR1 SGHAT, CDR2 FQNNGV. The CDR3 protein is CASSSRSSGNTEAFF. The DNA for the CDR3 is TGTGCCAGCAGCTCCCGTAGTTCGGGGAACACTGAAGCTTTCTTT.

The V call is TRBV2, the J call TRBJ1-1; D is undetermined. Germline V gives CDR1 SNHLY, CDR2 FYNNEI. V lost 3 bases and J 5 bases, leaving 16 bases between the germline ends. The CDR3 length is 15 residues. Written as DNA, the CDR3 is TGTGCCAGCAGTGAGGGTGGCGCCTCGGGGACTGAAGCTTTCTTT. It codes for CASSEGGASGTEAFF.

CDR3 protein: CASSISLAGAGELFF. In DNA, the CDR3 is TGTGCCAGTAGTATTAGTCTAGCGGGAGCCGGGGAGCTGTTTTTT. This sequence joins TRBV19 and TRBJ2-2, with 10 positions matching TRBD2. Trimming removed 3 bases from V and 6 bases from J; junction bases left unmatched: 4. The length of the CDR3 is 15 residues. The germline gives CDR1 LNHDA, CDR2 SQIVND (reference sequence).

The gene calls are TRBV15 and TRBJ2-2; D gene unclear. The V and J ends lost 6 bases and 1 base respectively, with 18 bases between them. The CDR3 is made up of 17 amino acids. CDR1 and CDR2 from the germline V gene are LNHNV and YYDKDF (reference sequence). This CDR3 is CATSASLVTENTGELFF. CDR3 in DNA: TGTGCCACCAGTGCCTCCCTAGTGACCGAGAACACCGGGGAGCTGTTTTTT.

The chain is built from TRBV18 and TRBJ1-4; D remains ambiguous. Per germline, CDR1 KGHSH and CDR2 LQKENI. Deletions cut 3 bases from V and 0 bases from J, with 11 bases between. CDR3 size: 16 residues. In DNA form, the CDR3 reads TGTGCCAGCTCACCTACTAGAAGGACAACTAATGAAAAACTGTTTTTT. This gives the protein CASSPTRRTTNEKLFF.

The gene calls are TRBV11-3 and TRBJ1-4; D uncertain. The CDR3 runs 14 residues. The germline CDR1 and CDR2 sequences are SGHNT and YENEEA. V lost 7 bases, J lost 8 bases, and 17 bases lay in between. CDR3 bases: TGTGCCAGCACCCTTTCCGGGTATGTGGAAAAACTGTTTTTT. It codes for CASTLSGYVEKLFF.

With respect to this clone: Mismatch with germline at one junction end may stem from a read error. J is TRBJ2-2 and V is TRBV9, with D possibly TRBD2 on 5 matching bases. The CDR3 spans 14 residues. Germline CDR1 and CDR2: SGDLS and YYNGEE. Here the CDR3 DNA reads TGTGCCAGCAGCGTCTCCGGGAACTCCGGGGAGCTGTTTTTT. As protein: CASSVSGNSGELFF.

This chain uses TRBV15 with TRBJ1-6, with a possible D match to TRBD1 (5 bases). CDR1 is LNHNV and CDR2 is YYDKDF in the germline V gene (reference sequence). V was shortened by 11 bases and J by 0 bases, with 23 bases between the two germline ends. The CDR3 spans 18 residues. This CDR3 reads CASGDSRLRSSYNSPLHF. In DNA form, the CDR3 reads TGTGCCTCGGGAGACAGTCGACTCCGTAGCTCCTATAATTCACCCCTCCACTTT.

The chain joins TRBV28 to TRBJ2-5, with 7 bases lining up with TRBD1. Germline CDR1 is MDHEN and CDR2 is SYDVKM. Trimming cost V 5 bases and J 10 bases; bases outside gene matches: 10. The length of the CDR3 is 13 residues. CDR3 DNA: TGTGCCAGCAGTCCCTCCGGGACAGACATCCAGTACTTC. Its protein is CASSPSGTDIQYF.

The rearrangement uses TRBV18 and TRBJ2-7, with 11 bases identical to TRBD1. The V gene end was trimmed by 3 bases and the J gene end by 6 bases; junction bases not matched to a gene: 4. From germline, CDR1 is KGHSH and CDR2 LQKENI. The CDR3 is made up of 14 amino acids. CDR3 nucleotide sequence: TGTGCCAGCTCACCGGGACAGGGGGGTCGCGAGCAGTACTTC. It yields the protein CASSPGQGGREQYF.

The chain couples TRBV2 to TRBJ1-1; D uncertain. This CDR3 has 12 residues. Germline CDR1 is SNHLY and CDR2 is FYNNEI. V was cut by 4 bases and J by 3 bases, with 6 bases left in between. DNA for the CDR3: TGTGCCAGCAGTGGCGGGTACACTGAAGCTTTCTTT. Residues: CASSGGYTEAFF.

The gene calls are TRBV2 and TRBJ1-1; D may be TRBD1 (5 bases). CDR1 and CDR2 from the germline V gene are SNHLY and FYNNEI. The CDR3 totals 13 residues. Trimming removed 7 bases from V and 6 bases from J, with 15 bases in between. DNA of the CDR3: TGTGCCAGCACCGTATTACAGGCATCTGAAGCTTTCTTT. Protein sequence: CASTVLQASEAFF.

The V gene is TRBV18, the J gene TRBJ2-5; D may be TRBD1 (6 bases). V lost 3 bases and J 1 base, leaving 12 bases between the germline ends. CDR1 is KGHSH, CDR2 LQKENI, per germline. The CDR3 consists of 15 residues. The CDR3 protein is CASSPGHQTQETQYF. As DNA, the CDR3 is TGTGCCAGCTCACCGGGACACCAAACCCAAGAGACCCAGTACTTC.

V gene TRBV27 combines with J gene TRBJ2-7; TRBD2 agrees at 9 bases. V gave up 2 bases and J gave up 3 bases; unmatched junction bases: 5. The CDR3 contains 15 residues. CDR1 MNHEY and CDR2 SMNVEV come from the germline V gene (reference sequence). CDR3 in DNA: TGTGCCAGCAGTTTAAAGCGGGAGGCCTTCTACGAGCAGTACTTC. It codes for CASSLKREAFYEQYF.

V usage is TRBV6-4 and J usage is TRBJ1-1, with D tentatively TRBD1 (5 bases). This CDR3 is 13 amino acids long. The V gene's germline CDR1 is MRHNA and CDR2 SNTAGT. V shed 8 bases and J shed 0 bases, with 10 bases lying between them. The chain's CDR3 is CASSTGVNTEAFF. For the CDR3, the DNA is TGTGCCAGCTCCACGGGGGTGAACACTGAAGCTTTCTTT.